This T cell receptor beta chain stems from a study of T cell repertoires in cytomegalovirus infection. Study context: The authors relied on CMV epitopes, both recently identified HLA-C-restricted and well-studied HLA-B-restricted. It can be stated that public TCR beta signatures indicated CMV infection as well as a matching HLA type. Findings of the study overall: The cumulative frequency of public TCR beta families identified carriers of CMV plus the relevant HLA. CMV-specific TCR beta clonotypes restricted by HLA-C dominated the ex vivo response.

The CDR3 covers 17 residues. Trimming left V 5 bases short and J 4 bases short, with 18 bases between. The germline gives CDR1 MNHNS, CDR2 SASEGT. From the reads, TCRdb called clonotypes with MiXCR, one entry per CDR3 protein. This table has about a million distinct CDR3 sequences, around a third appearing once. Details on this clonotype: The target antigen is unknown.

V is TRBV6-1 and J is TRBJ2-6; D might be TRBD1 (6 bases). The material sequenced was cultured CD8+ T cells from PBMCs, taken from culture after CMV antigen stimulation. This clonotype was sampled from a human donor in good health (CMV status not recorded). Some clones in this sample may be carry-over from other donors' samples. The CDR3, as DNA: TGTGCCAGCAGTTACGGCACAGGGACCCCGGGGGCCAACGTCCTGACTTTC. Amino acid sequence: CASSYGTGTPGANVLTF.